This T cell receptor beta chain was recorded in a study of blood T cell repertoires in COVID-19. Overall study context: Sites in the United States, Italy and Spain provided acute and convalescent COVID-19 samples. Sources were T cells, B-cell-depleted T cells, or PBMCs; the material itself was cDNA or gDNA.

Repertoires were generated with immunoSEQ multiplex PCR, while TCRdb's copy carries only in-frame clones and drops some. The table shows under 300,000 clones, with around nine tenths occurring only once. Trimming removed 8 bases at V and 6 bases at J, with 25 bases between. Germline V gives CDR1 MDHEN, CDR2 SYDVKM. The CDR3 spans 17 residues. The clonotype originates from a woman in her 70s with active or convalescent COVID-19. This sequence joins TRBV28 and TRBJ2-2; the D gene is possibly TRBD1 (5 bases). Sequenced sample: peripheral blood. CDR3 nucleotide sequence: TGTGCCAGCGGCCGCCTCCCGGTTCTCTCCAGGGCCGGGGAGCTGTTTTTT. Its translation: CASGRLPVLSRAGELFF. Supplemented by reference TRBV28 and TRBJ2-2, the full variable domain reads DVKVTQSSRYLVKRTGEKVFLECVQDMDHENMFWYRQDPGLGLRLIYFSYDVKMKEKGDIPEGYSVSREKKERFSLILESASTNQTSMYLCASGRLPVLSRAGELFFGEGSRLTVL.